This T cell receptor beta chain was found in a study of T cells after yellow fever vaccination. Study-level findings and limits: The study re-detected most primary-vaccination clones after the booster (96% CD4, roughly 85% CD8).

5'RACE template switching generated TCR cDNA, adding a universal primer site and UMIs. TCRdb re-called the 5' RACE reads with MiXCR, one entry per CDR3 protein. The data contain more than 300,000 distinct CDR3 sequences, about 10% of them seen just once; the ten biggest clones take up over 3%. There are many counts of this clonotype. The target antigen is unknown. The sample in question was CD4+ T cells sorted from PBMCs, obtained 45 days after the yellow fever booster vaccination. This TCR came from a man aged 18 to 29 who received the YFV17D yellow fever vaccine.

The CDR3 DNA reads as TGTGCCATCAATTTTCAGGGCGGCACTGAAGCTTTCTTT. Translation gives CAINFQGGTEAFF. The genes are TRBV10-3 and TRBJ1-1; TRBD1 might be the D (5 bases). Germline V gene data show CDR1 as ENHRY and CDR2 as SYGVKD. The CDR3 has 13 residues. Trimming pared 7 bases from V and 4 bases from J, leaving 13 bases between.